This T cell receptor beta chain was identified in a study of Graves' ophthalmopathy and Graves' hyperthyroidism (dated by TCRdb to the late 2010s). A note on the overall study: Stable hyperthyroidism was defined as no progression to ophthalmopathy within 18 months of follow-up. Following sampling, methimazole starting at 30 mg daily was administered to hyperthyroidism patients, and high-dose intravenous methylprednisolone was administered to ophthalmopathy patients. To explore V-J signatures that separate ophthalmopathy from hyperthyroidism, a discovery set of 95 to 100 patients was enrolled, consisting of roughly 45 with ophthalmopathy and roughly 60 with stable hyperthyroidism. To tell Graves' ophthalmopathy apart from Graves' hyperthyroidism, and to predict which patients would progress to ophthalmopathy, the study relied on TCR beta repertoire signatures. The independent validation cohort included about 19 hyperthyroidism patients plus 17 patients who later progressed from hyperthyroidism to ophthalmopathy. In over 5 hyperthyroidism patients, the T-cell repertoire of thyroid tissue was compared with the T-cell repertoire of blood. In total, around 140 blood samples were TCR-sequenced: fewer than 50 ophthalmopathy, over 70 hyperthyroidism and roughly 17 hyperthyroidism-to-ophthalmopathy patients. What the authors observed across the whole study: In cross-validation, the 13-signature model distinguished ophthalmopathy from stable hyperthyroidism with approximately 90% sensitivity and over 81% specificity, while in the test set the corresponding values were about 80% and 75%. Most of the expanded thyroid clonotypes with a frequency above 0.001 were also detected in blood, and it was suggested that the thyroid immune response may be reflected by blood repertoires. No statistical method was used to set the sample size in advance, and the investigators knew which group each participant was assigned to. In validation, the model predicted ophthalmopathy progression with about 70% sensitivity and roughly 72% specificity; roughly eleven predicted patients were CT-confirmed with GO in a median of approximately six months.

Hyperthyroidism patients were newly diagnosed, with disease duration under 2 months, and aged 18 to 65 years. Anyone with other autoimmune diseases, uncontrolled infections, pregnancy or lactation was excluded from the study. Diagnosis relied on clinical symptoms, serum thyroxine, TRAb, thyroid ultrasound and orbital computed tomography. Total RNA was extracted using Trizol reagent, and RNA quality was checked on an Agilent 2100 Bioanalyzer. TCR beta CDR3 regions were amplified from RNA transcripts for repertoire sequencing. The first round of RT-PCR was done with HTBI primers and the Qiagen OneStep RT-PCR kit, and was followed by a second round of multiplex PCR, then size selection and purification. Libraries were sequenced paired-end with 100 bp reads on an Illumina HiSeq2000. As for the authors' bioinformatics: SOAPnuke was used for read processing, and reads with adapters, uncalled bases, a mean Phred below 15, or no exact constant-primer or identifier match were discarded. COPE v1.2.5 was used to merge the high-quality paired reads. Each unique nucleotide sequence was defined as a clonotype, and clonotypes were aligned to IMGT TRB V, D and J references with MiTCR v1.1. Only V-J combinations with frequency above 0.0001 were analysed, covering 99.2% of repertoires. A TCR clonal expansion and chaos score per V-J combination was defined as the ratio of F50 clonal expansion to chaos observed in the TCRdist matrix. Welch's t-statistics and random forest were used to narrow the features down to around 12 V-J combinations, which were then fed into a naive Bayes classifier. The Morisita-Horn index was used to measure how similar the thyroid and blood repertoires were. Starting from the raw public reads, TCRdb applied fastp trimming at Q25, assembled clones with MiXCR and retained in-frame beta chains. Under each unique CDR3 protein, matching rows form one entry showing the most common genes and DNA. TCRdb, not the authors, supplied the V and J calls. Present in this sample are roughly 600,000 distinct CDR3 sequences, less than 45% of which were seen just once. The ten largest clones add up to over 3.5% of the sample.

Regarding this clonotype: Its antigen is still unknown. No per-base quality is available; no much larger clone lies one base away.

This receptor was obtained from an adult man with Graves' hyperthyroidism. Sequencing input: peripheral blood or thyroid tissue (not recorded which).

The CDR3 loop reads CASSGWGMGSASNEQFF. The nucleotide sequence reads as follows: TGTGCCAGCAGCGGATGGGGAATGGGTAGTGCTTCCAATGAGCAGTTCTTC. The sequence is built from TRBV7-8 and TRBJ2-5, with the D gene call left open. TRBJ2-1 matches the DNA end more closely, so the J call is doubtful. Via the germline V gene, CDR1 is SGHVS and CDR2 FQNEAQ. CDR3 length: 17 amino acids, cysteine to phenylalanine. The entry retains the CDR3 DNA only, 51 bases that are in frame from base 1.